The 2 T cell receptor beta chains reported below all come from one sample, sequenced in a study of beta chain features in type 1 diabetes. Expressed TCRB transcripts were sequenced after all isolated RNA was converted to cDNA. Method: immunoSEQ multiplex PCR; TCRdb's copy keeps in-frame clones and lacks some. This sample has fewer than 500,000 clones, with 14% found just once. The specimen sequenced was naive CD4+ T cells from blood. These TCRs come from a man aged 25 to 40 in good health.

This clone was picked up a small number of times. This rearrangement joins TRBV29-1 to TRBJ2-7; TRBD1 is a possible D gene (5 bases). Germline V gene sequence: CDR1 SQVTM, CDR2 ANQGSEA. Trimming cost V 4 bases and J 3 bases, with 13 bases left between them. CDR3 length equals 13 residues. The CDR3 spells CSVATGVDYEQYF. The CDR3 DNA is TGCAGCGTTGCCACAGGAGTTGACTACGAGCAGTACTTC.

The rearrangement uses TRBV5-6 and TRBJ2-5; D uncertain. The CDR3 runs 14 residues. Germline CDR1 reads SGHDT; CDR2 reads YYEEEE. V lost 4 bases, J lost 2 bases, and 12 bases lay in between. The CDR3: CASSPVDTQETQYF. In DNA, the CDR3 is TGTGCCAGCAGCCCCGTTGATACTCAAGAGACCCAGTACTTC.